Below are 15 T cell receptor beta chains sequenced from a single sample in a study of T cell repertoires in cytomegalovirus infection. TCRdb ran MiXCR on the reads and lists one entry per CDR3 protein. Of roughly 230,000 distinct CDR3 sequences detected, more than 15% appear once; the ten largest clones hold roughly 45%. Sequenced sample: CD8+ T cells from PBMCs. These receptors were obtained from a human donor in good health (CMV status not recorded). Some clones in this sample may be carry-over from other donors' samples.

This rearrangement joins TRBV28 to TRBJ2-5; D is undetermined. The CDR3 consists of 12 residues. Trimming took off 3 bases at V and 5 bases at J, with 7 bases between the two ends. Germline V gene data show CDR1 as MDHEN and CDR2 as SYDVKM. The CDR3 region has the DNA TGTGCCAGCAGTTTGGCCTCGGAGACCCAGTACTTC. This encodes CASSLASETQYF.

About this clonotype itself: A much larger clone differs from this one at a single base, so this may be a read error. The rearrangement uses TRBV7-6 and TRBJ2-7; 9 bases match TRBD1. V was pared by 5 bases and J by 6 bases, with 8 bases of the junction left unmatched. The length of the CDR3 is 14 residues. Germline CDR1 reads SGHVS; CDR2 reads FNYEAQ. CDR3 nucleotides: TGTGCCAGCAGCCCAGGACAGGGGATCCGCGAGCAGTACTTC. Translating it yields CASSPGQGIREQYF. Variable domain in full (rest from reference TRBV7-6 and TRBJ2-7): GAGVSQSPRYKVTKRGQDVALRCDPISGHVSLYWYRQALGQGPEFLTYFNYEAQQDKSGLPNDRFSAERPEGSISTLTIQRTEQRDSAMYRCASSPGQGIREQYFGPGTRLTVT.

For the CDR3, the DNA is TGTGCCAGCAGTTACGATAGGGCGGGGAGCACAGATACGCAGTATTTT. Protein: CASSYDRAGSTDTQYF. V is TRBV6-2 or TRBV6-3 and J is TRBJ2-3; TRBD2 is a possible D gene (6 bases). Trimming removed 2 bases from V and 0 bases from J, with 12 bases in between. Germline V gene lookup returns CDR1 MNHEY and CDR2 SVGEGT. This CDR3 is built from 16 residues.

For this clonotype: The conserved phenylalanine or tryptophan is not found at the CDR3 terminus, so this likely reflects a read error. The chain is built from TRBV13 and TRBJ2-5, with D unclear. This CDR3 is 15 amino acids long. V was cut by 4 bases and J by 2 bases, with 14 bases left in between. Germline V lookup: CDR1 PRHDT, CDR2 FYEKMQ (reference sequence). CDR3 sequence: CASSSTATLQETQYC. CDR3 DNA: TGTGCCAGCAGCTCTACGGCCACTTTACAAGAGACCCAGTACTGC.

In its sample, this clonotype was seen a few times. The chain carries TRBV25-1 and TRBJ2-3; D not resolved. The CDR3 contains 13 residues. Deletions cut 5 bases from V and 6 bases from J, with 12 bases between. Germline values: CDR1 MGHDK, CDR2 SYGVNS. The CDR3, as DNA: TGTGCCAGCAGTCATCGACGGGCGGATACGCAGTATTTT. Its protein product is CASSHRRADTQYF.

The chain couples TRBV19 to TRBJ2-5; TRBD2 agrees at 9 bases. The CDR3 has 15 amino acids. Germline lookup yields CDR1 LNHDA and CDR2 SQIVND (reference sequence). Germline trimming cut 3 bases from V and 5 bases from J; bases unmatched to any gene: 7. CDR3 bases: TGTGCCAGTAGTATTGGCGGGGGGGCTCGTGAGACCCAGTACTTC. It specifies CASSIGGGARETQYF.

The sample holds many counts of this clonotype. This CDR3 is CSARDGGQLLANYGYTF. For the CDR3, the DNA is TGCAGTGCTAGAGACGGAGGTCAGCTGTTAGCTAACTATGGCTACACCTTC. V and J are TRBV20-1 and TRBJ1-2; no firm D call. Germline-derived CDR1 and CDR2 are DFQATT and SNEGSKA (reference sequence). V lost 0 bases, J lost 0 bases, and 17 bases lay in between. This CDR3 region has 17 residues.

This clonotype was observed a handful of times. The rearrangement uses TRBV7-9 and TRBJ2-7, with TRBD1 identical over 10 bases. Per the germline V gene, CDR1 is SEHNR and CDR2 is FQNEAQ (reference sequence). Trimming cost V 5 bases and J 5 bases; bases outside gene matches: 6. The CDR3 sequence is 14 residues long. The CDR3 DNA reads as TGTGCCAGCAGCCTGGGACAGGGGTGGCACGAGCAGTACTTC. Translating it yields CASSLGQGWHEQYF.

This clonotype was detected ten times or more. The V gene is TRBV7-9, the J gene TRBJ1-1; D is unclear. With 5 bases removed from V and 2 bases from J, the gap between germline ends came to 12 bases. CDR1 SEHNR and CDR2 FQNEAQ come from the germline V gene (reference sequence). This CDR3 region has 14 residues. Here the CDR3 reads CASSPVSINTEAFF. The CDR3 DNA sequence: TGTGCCAGCAGCCCGGTCAGCATTAACACTGAAGCTTTCTTT.

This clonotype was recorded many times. The CDR3 is CASSESKKQQETQYF. The CDR3 DNA sequence: TGTGCCAGCAGTGAATCCAAAAAACAACAAGAGACCCAGTACTTC. The rearrangement joins TRBV25-1 to TRBJ2-5; no firm D call. CDR1 MGHDK and CDR2 SYGVNS come from the germline V gene. With 1 base removed from V and 2 bases from J, the gap between germline ends came to 11 bases. CDR3 length: 15 amino acids.

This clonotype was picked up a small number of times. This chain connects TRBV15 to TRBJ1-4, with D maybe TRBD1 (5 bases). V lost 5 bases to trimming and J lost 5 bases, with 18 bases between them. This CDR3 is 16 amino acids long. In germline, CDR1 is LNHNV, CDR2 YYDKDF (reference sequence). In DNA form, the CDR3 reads TGTGCCACCAGCGAAAGCTACGGGACTGTCAATGAAAAACTGTTTTTT. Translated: CATSESYGTVNEKLFF.

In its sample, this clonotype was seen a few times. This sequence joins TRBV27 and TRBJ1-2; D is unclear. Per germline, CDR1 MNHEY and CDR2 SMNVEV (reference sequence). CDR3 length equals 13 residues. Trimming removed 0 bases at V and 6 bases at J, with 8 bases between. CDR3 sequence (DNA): TGTGCCAGCAGTTTATCGAGCAGGAATGGCTACACCTTC. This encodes CASSLSSRNGYTF.

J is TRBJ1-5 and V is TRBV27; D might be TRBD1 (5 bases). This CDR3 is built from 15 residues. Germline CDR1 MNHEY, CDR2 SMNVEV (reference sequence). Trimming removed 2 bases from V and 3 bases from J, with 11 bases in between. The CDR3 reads CASSLSRAPNQPQHF. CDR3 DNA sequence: TGTGCCAGCAGTTTAAGCAGGGCCCCCAATCAGCCCCAGCATTTT.

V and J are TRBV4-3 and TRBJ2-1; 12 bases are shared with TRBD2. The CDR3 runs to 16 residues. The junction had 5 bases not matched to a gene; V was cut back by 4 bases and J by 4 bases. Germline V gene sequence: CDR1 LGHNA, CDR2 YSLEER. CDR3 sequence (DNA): TGCGCCAGCAGCCCGATGACTAGCGGGGGTTACAATGAGCAGTTCTTC. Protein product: CASSPMTSGGYNEQFF.

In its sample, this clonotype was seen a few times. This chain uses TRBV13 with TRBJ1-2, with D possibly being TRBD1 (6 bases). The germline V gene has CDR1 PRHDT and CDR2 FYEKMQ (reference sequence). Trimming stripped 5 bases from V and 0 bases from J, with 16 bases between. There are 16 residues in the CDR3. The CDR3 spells CASSRGAGASNYGYTF. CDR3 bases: TGTGCCAGCAGCAGGGGGGCAGGCGCTTCTAACTATGGCTACACCTTC.